The clone carrying this TCR beta chain has only a few counts. V trimming: 6 bases; J trimming: 5 bases; junction bases outside the gene matches: 9. The CDR3 contains 14 residues. Germline V gene sequence: CDR1 MNHNS, CDR2 SASEGT. The sample is drawn from a study of T cells in Graves' hyperthyroidism and ophthalmopathy. TCR beta CDR3 sequences were amplified from RNA transcripts. Primed by the HTBI set, a first-round RT-PCR was run on the TCR CDR3. Each CDR3 protein gets one entry after TCRdb re-called the multiplex PCR reads with MiXCR. The sample carries hundreds of thousands of distinct CDR3 sequences, roughly 14% recorded once.

The clonotype was recovered from a woman in her thirties or forties with Graves' ophthalmopathy. Sample: blood. This chain joins TRBV6-1 and TRBJ1-1; the match to TRBD1 covers 7 bases. The CDR3 sequence: CASSLQGYQTEAFF. The CDR3 nucleotides are TGTGCCAGCAGCCTACAGGGGTATCAGACTGAAGCTTTCTTT.